This T cell receptor (beta chain) was documented in a study of cytomegalovirus exposure and HLA in healthy donors. The V end lost 5 bases, the J end lost 5 bases, and 18 bases lay between the germline ends. Germline-derived CDR1 and CDR2 are LNHNV and YYDKDF (reference sequence). The CDR3 runs 15 residues. The PCR employed 60 Vbeta primers together with 13 Jbeta primers. Original methodology: The count from a later analysis was about 80 million unique TCR beta chains, 9.5 million to 13 million of them shared. TCRdb keeps only in-frame clones here, not all; method: immunoSEQ multiplex PCR. V, J and clone size derive from that table, while D and trimming were established from the DNA sequence. The data show under 150,000 clones, 8% to 10% seen once.

The sequencing input was PBMCs. The gene calls are TRBV15 and TRBJ2-5, with D possibly matching TRBD2 (5 bases). The sequence derives from a man under 40 in good health and CMV-seronegative. In DNA form, the CDR3 reads TGTGCCACCAGCGAAGACCCACGGGGTCGGGAGACCCAGTACTTC. Translated: CATSEDPRGRETQYF.